This T cell receptor (beta chain) was identified in a study of identical twins. From germline, CDR1 is SEHNR and CDR2 FQNEAQ (reference sequence). The V gene lost 3 bases and the J gene lost 6 bases, with 15 bases spanning the gap. The CDR3 has 15 residues. As to this clonotype: Antigen specificity is unknown.

Findings of the study overall: For cord blood, abundant beta clonotypes had fewer insertions, unlike memory repertoires, which showed none. Out-of-frame alpha sequences shared by twins showed excess low generation probability.

Through template switching, a universal primer site was introduced, and the cDNA contained unique molecular identifiers. Via MiXCR, TCRdb re-called the 5' RACE reads, giving one row per CDR3 protein. The sample carries over 550,000 distinct CDR3 sequences, around 7.5% recorded once. The same sample was also studied in work on yellow fever vaccine responses in identical twins.

The rearrangement links TRBV7-9 to TRBJ2-1, with D tentatively TRBD2 (5 bases). Material for sequencing was PBMCs. This receptor was identified in a woman between 18 and 29 years old in good health. The CDR3 DNA reads TGTGCCAGCAGCTTGGGGAGAATTGGGCTCAATGAGCAGTTCTTC. Translating it yields CASSLGRIGLNEQFF.